This T cell receptor (beta chain) is from a study of radiation and T cells in renal cell carcinoma. Study outcomes and limitations: Top 100 clonotypes averaged approximately 50% in irradiated versus around 40% in nephrectomy-only tumors. In blood, top tumor clones expanded by 2 weeks, shrinking by 4.

To note about this clone: The antigen remains undetermined.

Treatment given: 15 Gy SBRT to primary tumor, nephrectomy 4 weeks later. Nephrectomy followed 15 Gy stereotactic body radiation by 4 weeks. Clear cell pathology was present in this patient's renal cell carcinoma. Here immunoSEQ multiplex PCR was the method, and the copy in TCRdb shows in-frame clones only, minus some. The sample has around 9,000 clones, around 63% seen once; the top ten hold roughly 16%. Germline V CDR1 and CDR2: DFQATT, SNEGSKA (reference sequence). The germline V and J ends were trimmed by 3 bases and 2 bases, with 2 bases remaining between them. CDR3 length: 11 amino acids. This TCR was sampled from a woman aged 50 to 65 with renal cell carcinoma. The sample in question was tumor tissue, obtained from a patient whose treatment included radiotherapy and nephrectomy. The chain combines TRBV20-1 with TRBJ1-5; D gene unclear. Written as DNA, the CDR3 is TGCAGTGCTAGGGGCAATCAGCCCCAGCATTTT. Its translation is CSARGNQPQHF.